The present T cell receptor (beta chain) was sequenced within a study of tumor and adjacent non-tumor tissue in lung cancer. Background on the study: Stage I to III disease affected ten to eleven men and roughly 5 women aged roughly 31 to 76.

Three rounds of nested PCR, following a modified ARM-PCR protocol, produced the TCRbeta library. TCRdb passed the multiplex PCR reads through MiXCR, listing each CDR3 protein once. The sample carries approximately 130,000 distinct CDR3 sequences, about 66% recorded once. RNA was extracted from bulk tissue without any cell sorting. Study outcomes and limitations: Shorter survival was associated with higher TCR diversity in tumors. TCR diversity was significantly greater in tumor than normal lung tissue.

Details on this clonotype: Its cognate antigen is unknown. With a much larger clone just one base away, this may be a read error.

Germline V gives CDR1 MNHEY, CDR2 SVGEGT. This CDR3 has 13 amino acids. The sample consisted of lung tumor tissue. The genes are TRBV6-2 or TRBV6-3 and TRBJ2-2; D possibly corresponds to TRBD2 (5 bases). The clonotype was recovered from a man aged 25 to 40 with non-small cell lung cancer. The CDR3 sequence: CDIARVGTGELFF. The CDR3 region has the DNA TGTGACATCGCGCGGGTCGGCACCGGGGAGCTGTTTTTT.